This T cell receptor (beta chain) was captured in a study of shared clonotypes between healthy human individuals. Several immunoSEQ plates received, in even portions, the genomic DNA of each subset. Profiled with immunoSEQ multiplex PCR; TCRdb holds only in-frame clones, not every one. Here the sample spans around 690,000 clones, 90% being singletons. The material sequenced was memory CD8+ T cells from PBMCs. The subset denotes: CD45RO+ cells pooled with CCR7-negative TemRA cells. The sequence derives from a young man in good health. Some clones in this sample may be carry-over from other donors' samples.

The CDR3 is CASSITAGRVYEQYF. The CDR3 coding sequence is TGTGCCAGTAGTATTACGGCGGGACGCGTCTACGAGCAGTACTTC. V gene TRBV19 combines with J gene TRBJ2-7; possible D gene TRBD2, 6 bases. This CDR3 is 15 amino acids long. The V gene's germline CDR1 is LNHDA and CDR2 SQIVND (reference sequence). V lost 3 bases, J lost 3 bases, and 15 bases lay in between.